One sample yielded the 27 T cell receptor beta chains listed below, sequenced in a study of blood T cell repertoires in COVID-19. The data were produced by immunoSEQ multiplex PCR, yet TCRdb's version contains in-frame clones alone and is incomplete. Of 200,000 to 300,000 clones in the sample, 86% were seen once. Sequences were obtained from PBMCs or T cells enriched from blood (not recorded which). The receptors were sampled from a woman aged 40 to 50 with acute COVID-19.

This rearrangement joins TRBV2 to TRBJ1-1; 8 nucleotides agree with TRBD1. V lost 7 bases to trimming and J lost 5 bases; unmatched junction nucleotides: 3. Per the germline V gene, CDR1 is SNHLY and CDR2 is FYNNEI. The CDR3 length is 12 residues. The CDR3 loop is CASIRGPTEAFF. CDR3 in DNA: TGTGCCAGCATCAGGGGGCCTACTGAAGCTTTCTTT.

The CDR3 nucleotides read TGTGCCAGCAGCTGGACAGGGATCAATCAGCCCCAGCATTTT. This codes for CASSWTGINQPQHF. This rearrangement joins TRBV27 to TRBJ1-5; 8 bases match TRBD1. The CDR3 runs 14 residues. Losses at the gene ends were 6 bases for V and 3 bases for J; bases not matched to a gene: 4. The germline V gene encodes CDR1 MNHEY and CDR2 SMNVEV (reference sequence).

The chain recombines TRBV7-6 with TRBJ2-5; TRBD1 matches 10 bases. Germline CDR1 SGHVS, CDR2 FNYEAQ. The CDR3 extends over 14 amino acids. V trimming: 3 bases; J trimming: 13 bases; junction bases outside the gene matches: 11. Here the CDR3 reads CASSFGTGVDARYF. CDR3 in DNA: TGTGCCAGCAGCTTTGGGACAGGGGTCGATGCTCGGTACTTC.

The chain couples TRBV6-5 to TRBJ2-2; TRBD2 might be the D (6 bases). Trimming cost V 2 bases and J 4 bases, with 14 bases left between them. This CDR3 is built from 16 residues. Germline CDR1 reads MNHEY; CDR2 reads SVGAGI. Written as DNA, the CDR3 is TGTGCCAGCAGTTACCAACGACTAGTTCGCACCGGGGAGCTGTTTTTT. As protein: CASSYQRLVRTGELFF.

The chain recombines TRBV24-1 with TRBJ2-1, with 7 bases aligning to TRBD1. The CDR3 is made up of 16 amino acids. Germline assignment: CDR1 KGHDR and CDR2 SFDVKD. With V trimmed by 4 bases and J by 8 bases, 13 bases remained unmatched. The CDR3 loop reads CATSEEGTAPFDEQFF. DNA for the CDR3: TGTGCCACCAGTGAAGAGGGGACAGCCCCTTTTGATGAGCAGTTCTTC.

V usage is TRBV2 and J usage is TRBJ2-3, with a tentative D call TRBD1 (5 bases). Germline V gene data show CDR1 as SNHLY and CDR2 as FYNNEI. With 5 bases removed from V and 4 bases from J, the gap between germline ends came to 13 bases. The CDR3 extends over 14 amino acids. CDR3 coding DNA: TGTGCCAGCAGTCAAGACAGTCAACCAGATACGCAGTATTTT. Encoded protein: CASSQDSQPDTQYF.

The chain is built from TRBV5-1 and TRBJ2-1; D call uncertain. There are 12 residues in the CDR3. CDR1 is SGHRS and CDR2 is YFSETQ in the germline V gene. The V gene lost 2 bases and the J gene lost 8 bases, with 8 bases spanning the gap. Here the CDR3 DNA reads TGCGCCAGCAGCTTATCTTTCGATGAGCAGTTCTTC. It encodes CASSLSFDEQFF.

Only one count was recorded for this clone. The chain employs TRBV5-1 and TRBJ1-4; D is perhaps TRBD1 (5 bases). V dropped 4 bases and J dropped 3 bases, with 19 bases sitting between them. The V gene's germline CDR1 is SGHRS and CDR2 YFSETQ. The CDR3 runs 17 residues. The CDR3 DNA follows: TGCGCCAGCAGCCTGGAGGTAGGGGAAGTGGCTAATGAAAAACTGTTTTTT. Its protein is CASSLEVGEVANEKLFF.

J is TRBJ2-7 and V is TRBV9; 9 nucleotides align to TRBD2. The germline CDR1 and CDR2 sequences are SGDLS and YYNGEE. CDR3 length: 14 amino acids. J lost 7 bases, V lost 6 bases, and 11 bases had no gene match. CDR3 in amino acids: CASTRGSGSGEQYF. The CDR3 nucleotides read TGTGCCAGCACCCGGGGTAGCGGGAGTGGGGAGCAGTACTTC.

The chain links TRBV6-5 to TRBJ1-5; TRBD1 matches at 9 bases. Germline loops: CDR1 MNHEY, CDR2 SVGAGI. Trimming took 6 bases from V and 5 from J; bases not matched to a gene: 8. The CDR3 contains 15 residues. Here the CDR3 reads CASRGDRGNYQPQHF. The CDR3 region has the DNA TGTGCCAGCAGGGGTGACAGGGGGAATTATCAGCCCCAGCATTTT.

As concerns this clone: No conserved phenylalanine or tryptophan is present at the end of the CDR3, so a read error is the likely explanation. The DNA is left out, because the CDR3 cannot be placed on it with certainty; the CDR3 is given as TCRdb lists it. V and J are TRBV24-1 and TRBJ1-4; TRBD1, the D gene given by the table, was not confirmed from the DNA. Per germline, CDR1 KGHDR and CDR2 SFDVKD. 8 amino acids form the CDR3, both terminal residues included. The CDR3 sequence is CATSDLIR.

CDR3 sequence: CASSQGTPEVEQYF. CDR3 DNA: TGTGCCAGCAGCCAAGGGACACCTGAAGTAGAGCAGTACTTC. The V and J genes are TRBV27 and TRBJ2-7, with D maybe TRBD1 (6 bases). The germline gives CDR1 MNHEY, CDR2 SMNVEV (reference sequence). This CDR3 region has 14 residues. V lost 6 bases and J lost 7, with 19 bases in between.

The chain links TRBV30 to TRBJ2-1, with 9 bases that match TRBD2. CDR3 size: 17 residues. After removal of 3 bases from V and 8 bases from J, the junction contained 17 bases not matched to a gene. CDR1 GTSNPN and CDR2 SVGIG come from the germline V gene (reference sequence). Here the CDR3 reads CAWSPPLIAGVGHEQFF. CDR3 sequence (DNA): TGTGCCTGGAGCCCCCCGCTCATAGCGGGAGTTGGCCATGAGCAGTTCTTC.

This clone was detected only a few times. The chain carries TRBV10-1 and TRBJ2-7, with 14 bases lining up with TRBD2. This CDR3 is built from 15 residues. CDR1 is WNHNN, CDR2 SYGVQD, per germline (reference sequence). V lost 6 bases, J lost 4 bases, and 5 bases stayed unmatched. CDR3 loop: CASSAGTSGGYEQYF. CDR3 nucleotides: TGCGCCAGCAGCGCAGGGACTAGCGGGGGTTACGAGCAGTACTTC.

This clone was detected only once. This chain joins TRBV7-9 and TRBJ2-1; 8 bases are a match to TRBD1. The ends lost 4 bases at V and 8 bases at J; junction bases unmatched: 10. CDR3 length equals 15 residues. Germline CDR1 SEHNR, CDR2 FQNEAQ (reference sequence). CDR3 sequence reads: CASSSAVRDRYEQFF. CDR3 sequence (DNA): TGTGCCAGCAGCTCAGCGGTCCGGGACAGGTATGAGCAGTTCTTC.

The genes are TRBV13 and TRBJ2-5, with TRBD2 matching 9 bases. With V trimmed by 2 bases and J by 5 bases, 9 bases remained unmatched. The CDR3 covers 16 residues. CDR1 is PRHDT and CDR2 is FYEKMQ in the germline V gene (reference sequence). CDR3 in amino acids: CASSLLAGISRETQYF. In DNA form, the CDR3 reads TGTGCCAGCAGCTTACTAGCGGGGATATCACGGGAGACCCAGTACTTC.

The chain carries TRBV13 and TRBJ2-3; 9 bases line up with TRBD2. The CDR3 is 17 amino acids. Per germline, CDR1 PRHDT and CDR2 FYEKMQ (reference sequence). V gave up 2 bases and J gave up 5 bases; unmatched junction bases: 11. In DNA, the CDR3 is TGTGCCAGCAGCTTAAGCGGCTCTAGCGGGGAAGTAGATACGCAGTATTTT. Encoded protein: CASSLSGSSGEVDTQYF.

The chain uses TRBV9 and TRBJ1-1; D remains ambiguous. Germline V gives CDR1 SGDLS, CDR2 YYNGEE. Trimming cost V 0 bases and J 8 bases, with 8 bases left between them. The CDR3 sequence is 12 residues long. The CDR3 DNA follows: TGTGCCAGCAGCGTAGGTTCTAACGAAGCTTTCTTT. Protein: CASSVGSNEAFF.

This clone has a single count. The chain joins TRBV5-6 to TRBJ2-3, with 7 bases lining up with TRBD2. Looked up from germline, CDR1 is SGHDT and CDR2 is YYEEEE. With V trimmed by 4 bases and J by 2 bases, 10 bases remained unmatched. This CDR3 contains 16 residues. The CDR3 coding sequence is TGTGCCAGCAGCACCGTAGGAGCGGGGACCACAGATACGCAGTATTTT. As protein: CASSTVGAGTTDTQYF.

This chain links TRBV7-3 with TRBJ2-1; 8 nucleotides align to TRBD1. Germline assignment: CDR1 SGHTA and CDR2 FQGTGA. Trimming at V came to 3 bases and at J to 7 bases, leaving 5 bases not matched to a gene. The CDR3 runs to 14 residues. CDR3 sequence (DNA): TGTGCCAGCAGCTTGCAGGGGGCAGGGAATGAGCAGTTCTTC. It codes for CASSLQGAGNEQFF.

CDR3 in DNA: TGTGCCAGCAGCCCCACAGGGGTCGGGGGCTACACCTTC. This codes for CASSPTGVGGYTF. The rearrangement joins TRBV12-3 or TRBV12-4 to TRBJ1-2; 7 bases agree with TRBD1. The CDR3 loop spans 13 amino acids. Germline trimming cut 6 bases from V and 8 bases from J; bases unmatched to any gene: 9.

This chain joins TRBV18 and TRBJ1-1; D ambiguous. The CDR3 extends over 14 amino acids. Trimming removed 3 bases from V and 0 bases from J, with 8 bases in between. From germline, CDR1 is KGHSH and CDR2 LQKENI. In DNA, the CDR3 is TGTGCCAGCTCACCCGCAGACTTGAACACTGAAGCTTTCTTT. Protein sequence: CASSPADLNTEAFF.

V gene TRBV19 combines with J gene TRBJ2-1; 12 nucleotides match TRBD2. V was clipped by 5 bases and J by 10 bases; unmatched bases: 6. Looked up from germline, CDR1 is LNHDA and CDR2 is SQIVND (reference sequence). This CDR3 is 14 amino acids long. Here the CDR3 DNA reads TGTGCCAGTAGTCTCGCGGGGACTAGCGGGGAGCAGTTCTTC. This translates into CASSLAGTSGEQFF. The full variable domain, rest sourced from reference TRBV19 and TRBJ2-1, is DGGITQSPKYLFRKEGQNVTLSCEQNLNHDAMYWYRQDPGQGLRLIYYSQIVNDFQKGDIAEGYSVSREKKESFPLTVTSAQKNPTAFYLCASSLAGTSGEQFFGPGTRLTVL.

The V gene is TRBV2, the J gene TRBJ2-7; D is perhaps TRBD1 (5 bases). Germline CDR1 SNHLY, CDR2 FYNNEI. Trimming removed 6 bases from V and 4 bases from J, with 13 bases in between. CDR3 size: 13 residues. The DNA of the CDR3 is TGTGCCAGCAGGATACAGGTCCTATACGAGCAGTACTTC. This gives the protein CASRIQVLYEQYF.

The V and J genes are TRBV19 and TRBJ1-1, with D perhaps matching TRBD1 (6 bases). The V and J ends lost 7 bases and 0 bases respectively, with 15 bases between them. The CDR3 totals 15 residues. Looked up from germline, CDR1 is LNHDA and CDR2 is SQIVND (reference sequence). The CDR3: CASKALGQMNTEAFF. In DNA, the CDR3 is TGTGCCAGTAAAGCTTTAGGACAGATGAACACTGAAGCTTTCTTT.

This rearrangement joins TRBV7-6 to TRBJ2-5; 9 positions agree with TRBD1. CDR1 and CDR2 (germline): SGHVS, FNYEAQ. CDR3 length: 15 amino acids. V lost 5 bases to trimming and J lost 2 bases; unmatched junction nucleotides: 6. The CDR3 DNA sequence: TGTGCCAGCAGCACGGGGACAGGGAATCAAGAGACCCAGTACTTC. Its protein product is CASSTGTGNQETQYF. The full variable domain, completed using reference TRBV7-6 and TRBJ2-5, is GAGVSQSPRYKVTKRGQDVALRCDPISGHVSLYWYRQALGQGPEFLTYFNYEAQQDKSGLPNDRFSAERPEGSISTLTIQRTEQRDSAMYRCASSTGTGNQETQYFGPGTRLLVL.

The chain employs TRBV20-1 and TRBJ1-5; D perhaps matches TRBD1 (5 bases). Germline V lookup: CDR1 DFQATT, CDR2 SNEGSKA (reference sequence). This CDR3 region has 14 residues. The V end was cut by 3 bases, the J end by 5 bases, with 14 bases between. DNA for the CDR3: TGCAGTGCTAGTCGAGACAGACCCGATCAGCCCCAGCATTTT. Residues: CSASRDRPDQPQHF.